The 5 T cell receptor beta chains given below trace back to one sample, sequenced in a study of T cell responses to AZD1222 COVID-19 vaccine. The method was immunoSEQ multiplex PCR; TCRdb's version includes in-frame clones alone and lacks a portion of them. The table includes about 170,000 clones, roughly nine tenths detected once. This specimen was peripheral blood, taken on day 0 of AZD1222 vaccination. The receptors were gathered from an adult in good health.

The chain couples TRBV19 to TRBJ2-1; TRBD1 matches at 10 bases. The junction had 5 bases not matched to a gene; V was cut back by 3 bases and J by 6 bases. Germline V CDR1 and CDR2: LNHDA, SQIVND (reference sequence). This CDR3 has 15 amino acids. The CDR3, as DNA: TGTGCCAGTAGTATCAGGGGACAGGGGCTCAATGAGCAGTTCTTC. It codes for CASSIRGQGLNEQFF.

The chain carries TRBV6-1 and TRBJ2-6; D is undetermined. Trimming stripped 2 bases from V and 1 base from J, with 6 bases between. The CDR3 is made up of 15 amino acids. Germline loops: CDR1 MNHNS, CDR2 SASEGT. This CDR3 reads CASSEPGSGANVLTF. DNA for the CDR3: TGTGCCAGCAGTGAACCGGGTTCTGGGGCCAACGTCCTGACTTTC.

This clone was detected a few times. The chain combines TRBV14 with TRBJ1-2; no clear D. This CDR3 region has 15 residues. Trimming left V 1 base short and J 0 bases short, with 9 bases between. CDR1 is SGHDN and CDR2 is FVKESK in the germline V gene. The chain's CDR3 is CASSQVPASNYGYTF. DNA of the CDR3: TGTGCCAGCAGCCAAGTCCCAGCTTCTAACTATGGCTACACCTTC.

V is TRBV18 and J is TRBJ2-1; D is unresolved. The V end lost 0 bases, the J end lost 4 bases, and 4 bases lay between the germline ends. The length of the CDR3 is 13 residues. Germline-derived CDR1 and CDR2 are KGHSH and LQKENI. The CDR3 loop reads CASSPPGYNEQFF. In DNA, the CDR3 is TGTGCCAGCTCACCACCGGGGTACAATGAGCAGTTCTTC. The entire variable domain, with the rest obtained from reference TRBV18 and TRBJ2-1, is as follows: NAGVMQNPRHLVRRRGQEARLRCSPMKGHSHVYWYRQLPEEGLKFMVYLQKENIIDESGMPKERFSAEFPKEGPSILRIQQVVRGDSAAYFCASSPPGYNEQFFGPGTRLTVL.

The chain has TRBV5-6 and TRBJ2-7; tentatively, D is TRBD1 (5 bases). CDR1 is SGHDT and CDR2 is YYEEEE in the germline V gene. The CDR3 runs to 12 residues. V gave up 4 bases and J gave up 0 bases, with 5 bases separating them. Here the CDR3 reads CASSQGSYEQYV. CDR3 sequence (DNA): TGTGCCAGCAGCCAGGGCTCCTACGAGCAGTACGTC.